The subject of this entry is one TCR beta chain. J lost 9 bases, V lost 6 bases, and 3 bases had no gene match. The CDR3 length is 11 residues. The data belong to a study of T cells after yellow fever vaccination. Production of TCR cDNA was by 5'RACE template switching, which also added a universal primer site and UMIs. MiXCR, applied by TCRdb to the 5' RACE reads, yields one record per CDR3 protein. In the table there are about 630,000 distinct CDR3 sequences, approximately 13% of which are singletons. The sequencing used PBMCs, collected on the day of the yellow fever booster vaccination. V and J are TRBV12-3 or TRBV12-4 and TRBJ1-2; 8 nucleotides line up with TRBD1. The receptor was derived from a young man who received the YFV17D yellow fever vaccine. As DNA, the CDR3 is TGTGCCAGCAGCAGACAGGGGAGCTACACCTTC. Translation: CASSRQGSYTF.